This TCR beta chain was sequenced for a study of T cells in women clearing cervical HPV infection. In the study overall: For cases, blood was sampled a median 149 days after lesion detection, interquartile range about 80 to 220 days. Study-wide findings and caveats: Controls had more TRBV6-7 (0.16%) than cases (roughly 0.11%).

V lost 0 bases, J lost 3 bases, and 10 bases stayed unmatched. The length of the CDR3 is 17 residues. Germline assignment: CDR1 MNHEY and CDR2 SVGEGT. A word on this clone: Its antigen is not identified. The CDR3 is cut off 3 residues early in the read; its end comes from the germline J gene.

All participants had a single incident cervical HPV16 infection, and prevalent HPV16 infections were excluded. Produced via immunoSEQ multiplex PCR; TCRdb's table is partial and in-frame only. The sample data list some 24,000 clones. The clonotype originates from a woman between 18 and 69 years old with a cervical HPV16 infection that either progressed to CIN3+ or cleared (not recorded which). This chain uses TRBV6-2 or TRBV6-3 with TRBJ1-2; 7 positions agree with TRBD1. The source material was blood buffy coat. The covered CDR3 bases are TGTGCCAGCAGTTACTCGAGTAAGGGGGCCCGGCACTATGGC. Translated, it gives CASSYSSKGARHYG. The whole CDR3 region reads CASSYSSKGARHYGYTF.